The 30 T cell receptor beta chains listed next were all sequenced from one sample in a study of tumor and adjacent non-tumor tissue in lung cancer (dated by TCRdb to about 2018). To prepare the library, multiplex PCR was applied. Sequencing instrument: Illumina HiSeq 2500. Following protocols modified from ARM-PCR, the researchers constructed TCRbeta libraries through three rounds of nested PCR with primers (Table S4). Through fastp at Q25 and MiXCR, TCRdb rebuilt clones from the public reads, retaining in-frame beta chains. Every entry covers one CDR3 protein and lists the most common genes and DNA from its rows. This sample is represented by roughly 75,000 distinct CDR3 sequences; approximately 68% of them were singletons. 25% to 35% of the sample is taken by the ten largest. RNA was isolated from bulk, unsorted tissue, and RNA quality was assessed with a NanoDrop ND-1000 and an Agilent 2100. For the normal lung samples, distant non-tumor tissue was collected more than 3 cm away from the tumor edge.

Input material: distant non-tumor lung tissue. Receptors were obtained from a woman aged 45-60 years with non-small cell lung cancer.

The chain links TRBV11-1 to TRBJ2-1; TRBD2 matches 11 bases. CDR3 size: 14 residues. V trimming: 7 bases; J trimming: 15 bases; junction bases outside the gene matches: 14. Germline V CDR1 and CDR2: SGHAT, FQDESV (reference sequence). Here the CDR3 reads CASTLAGVGNVRFF. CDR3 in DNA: TGTGCCAGCACACTAGCGGGAGTAGGGAATGTGCGGTTCTTC.

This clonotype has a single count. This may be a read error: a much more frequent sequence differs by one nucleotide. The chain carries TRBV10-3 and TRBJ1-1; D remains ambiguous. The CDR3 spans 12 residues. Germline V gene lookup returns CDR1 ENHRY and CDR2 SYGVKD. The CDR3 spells CANSDGVSEAFF. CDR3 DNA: TGTGCCAACAGTGATGGCGTCAGTGAAGCTTTCTTT.

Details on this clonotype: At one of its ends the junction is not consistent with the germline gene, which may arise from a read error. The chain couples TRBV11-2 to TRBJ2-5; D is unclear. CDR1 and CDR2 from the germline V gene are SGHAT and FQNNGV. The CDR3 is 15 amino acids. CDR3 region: CASSLGKNLQVTQYF. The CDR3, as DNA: TGTGCCAGCAGCCTAGGGAAGAATTTACAAGTGACCCAGTACTTC.

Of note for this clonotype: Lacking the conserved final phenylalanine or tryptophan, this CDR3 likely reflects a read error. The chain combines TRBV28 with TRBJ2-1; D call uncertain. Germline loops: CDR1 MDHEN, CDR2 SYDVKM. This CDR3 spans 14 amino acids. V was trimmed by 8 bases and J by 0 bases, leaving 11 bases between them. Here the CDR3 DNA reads TGTGCCAGCGAATCCGTGAGCTCCTACAATGAGCAGTTCCTC. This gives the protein CASESVSSYNEQFL.

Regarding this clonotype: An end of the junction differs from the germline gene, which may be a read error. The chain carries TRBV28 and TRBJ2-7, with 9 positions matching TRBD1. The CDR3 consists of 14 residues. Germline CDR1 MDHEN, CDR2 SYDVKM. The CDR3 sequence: CASSWDRESYDQYF. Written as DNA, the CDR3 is TGTGCCAGCAGTTGGGACAGGGAAAGTTACGACCAGTACTTC.

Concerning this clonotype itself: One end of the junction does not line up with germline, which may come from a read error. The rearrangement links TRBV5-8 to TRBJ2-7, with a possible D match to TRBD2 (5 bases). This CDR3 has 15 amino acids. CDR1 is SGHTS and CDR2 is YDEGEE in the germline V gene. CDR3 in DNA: TGTGCCAGCAGAAATCCGGACGGACTTTACTACGAGCAGCGCTTC. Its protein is CASRNPDGLYYEQRF.

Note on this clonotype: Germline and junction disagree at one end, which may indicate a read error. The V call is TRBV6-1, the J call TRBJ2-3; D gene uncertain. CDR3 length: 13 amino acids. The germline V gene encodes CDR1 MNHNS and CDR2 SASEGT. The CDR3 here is CVSSRNNTDTQYF. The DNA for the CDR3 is TGTGTCAGCAGTCGGAACAATACAGATACGCAATATTTT.

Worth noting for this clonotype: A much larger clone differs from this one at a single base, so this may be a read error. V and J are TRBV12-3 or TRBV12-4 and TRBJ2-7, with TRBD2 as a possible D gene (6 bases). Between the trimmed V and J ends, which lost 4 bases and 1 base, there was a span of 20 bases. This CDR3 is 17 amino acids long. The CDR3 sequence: CASSYGGISGISYEQYF. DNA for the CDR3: TGTGCCAGCAGTTATGGGGGGATTAGCGGTATTTCCTACGAGCAGTACTTC.

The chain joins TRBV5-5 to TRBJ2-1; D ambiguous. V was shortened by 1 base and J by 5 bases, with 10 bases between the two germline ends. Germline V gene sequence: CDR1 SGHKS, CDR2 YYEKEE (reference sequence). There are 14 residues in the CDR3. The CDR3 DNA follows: TGTGCCAGCAGCTTGTCCATTCTTGACAATGAGCAGTTCTTC. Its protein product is CASSLSILDNEQFF.

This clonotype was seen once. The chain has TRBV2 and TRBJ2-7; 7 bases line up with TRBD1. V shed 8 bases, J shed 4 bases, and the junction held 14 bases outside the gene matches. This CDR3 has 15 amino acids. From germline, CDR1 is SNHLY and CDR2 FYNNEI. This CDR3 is CASSEGLGGVYEQYF. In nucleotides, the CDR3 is TGTGCCAGCTCCGAAGGCCTAGGGGGCGTGTACGAGCAGTACTTC.

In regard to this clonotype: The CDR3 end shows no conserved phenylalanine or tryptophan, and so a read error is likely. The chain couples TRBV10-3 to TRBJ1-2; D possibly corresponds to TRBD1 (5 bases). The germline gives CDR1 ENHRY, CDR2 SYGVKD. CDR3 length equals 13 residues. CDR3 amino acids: CAFSEGQGYGYTS. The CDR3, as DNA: TGTGCCTTCAGTGAGGGGCAAGGCTACGGCTACACCTCC.

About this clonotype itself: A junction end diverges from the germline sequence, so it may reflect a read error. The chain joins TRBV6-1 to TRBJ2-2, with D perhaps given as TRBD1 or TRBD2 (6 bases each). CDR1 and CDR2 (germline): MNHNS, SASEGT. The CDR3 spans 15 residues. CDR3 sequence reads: CASSLPVQGGGELFF. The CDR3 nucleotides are TGTGCCAGCAGTCTACCGGTACAGGGAGGCGGGGAGTTGTTTTTT.

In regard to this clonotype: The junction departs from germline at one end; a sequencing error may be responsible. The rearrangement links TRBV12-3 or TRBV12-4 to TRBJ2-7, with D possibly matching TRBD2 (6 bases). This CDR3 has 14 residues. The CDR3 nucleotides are TGTGCCAGCACATCGACTAACGGGAGTTATGAGCAGCACTTC. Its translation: CASTSTNGSYEQHF.

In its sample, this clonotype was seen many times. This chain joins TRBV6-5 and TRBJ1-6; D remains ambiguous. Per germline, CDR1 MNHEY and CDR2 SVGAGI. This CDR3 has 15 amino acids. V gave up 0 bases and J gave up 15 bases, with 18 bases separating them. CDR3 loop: CASSYSGPQTLYLHF. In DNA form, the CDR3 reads TGTGCCAGCAGTTACTCTGGGCCACAAACGCTGTACCTCCACTTT.

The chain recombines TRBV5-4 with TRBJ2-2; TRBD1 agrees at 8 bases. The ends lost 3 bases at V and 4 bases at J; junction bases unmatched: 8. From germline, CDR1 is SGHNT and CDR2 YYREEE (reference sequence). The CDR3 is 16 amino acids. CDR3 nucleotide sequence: TGTGCCAGCAGCTCTGCGGACAGGGTTGGCACCGGGGAGCTGTTTTTT. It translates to CASSSADRVGTGELFF.

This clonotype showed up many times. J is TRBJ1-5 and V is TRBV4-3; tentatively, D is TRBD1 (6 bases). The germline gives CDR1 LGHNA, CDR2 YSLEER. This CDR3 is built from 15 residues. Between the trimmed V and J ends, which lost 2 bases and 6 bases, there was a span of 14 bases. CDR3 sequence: CASSQRLRGVQPQHF. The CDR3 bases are TGCGCCAGCAGCCAAAGGCTCAGGGGTGTTCAGCCCCAGCATTTT.

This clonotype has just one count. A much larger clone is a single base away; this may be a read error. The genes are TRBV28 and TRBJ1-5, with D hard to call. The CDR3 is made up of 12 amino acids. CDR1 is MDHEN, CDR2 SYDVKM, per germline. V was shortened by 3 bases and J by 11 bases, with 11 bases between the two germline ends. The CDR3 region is CASSLVPQAQHF. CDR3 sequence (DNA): TGTGCCAGCAGTTTGGTCCCGCAGGCCCAGCATTTT.

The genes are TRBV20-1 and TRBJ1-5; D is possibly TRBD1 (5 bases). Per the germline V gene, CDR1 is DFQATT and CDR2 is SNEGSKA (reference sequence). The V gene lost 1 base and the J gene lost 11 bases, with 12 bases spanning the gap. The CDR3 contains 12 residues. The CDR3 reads CSARVGTQSQHF. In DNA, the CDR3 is TGCAGTGCTAGAGTCGGGACCCAGTCCCAGCATTTT.

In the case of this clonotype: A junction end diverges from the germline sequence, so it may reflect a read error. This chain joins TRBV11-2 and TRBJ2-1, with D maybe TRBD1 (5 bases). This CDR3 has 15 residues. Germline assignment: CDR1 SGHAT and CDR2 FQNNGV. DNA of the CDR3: TGTGGCAGCAGCTTCGTGGGGCAGGGTCACAGTGGGCAGTTCTTC. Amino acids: CGSSFVGQGHSGQFF.

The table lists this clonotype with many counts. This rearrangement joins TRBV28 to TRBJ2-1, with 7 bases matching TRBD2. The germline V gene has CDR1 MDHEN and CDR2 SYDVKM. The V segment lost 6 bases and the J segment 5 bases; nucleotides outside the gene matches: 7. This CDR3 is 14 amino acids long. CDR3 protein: CASSRFGGNNEQFF. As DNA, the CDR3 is TGTGCCAGCAGCCGTTTCGGGGGGAACAATGAGCAGTTCTTC.

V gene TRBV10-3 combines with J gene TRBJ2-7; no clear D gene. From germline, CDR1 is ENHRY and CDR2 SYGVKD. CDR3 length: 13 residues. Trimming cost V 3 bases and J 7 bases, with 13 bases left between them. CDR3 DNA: TGTGCCATCAGTGATTCGCACGGTGGTGAGCAGTACTTC. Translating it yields CAISDSHGGEQYF.

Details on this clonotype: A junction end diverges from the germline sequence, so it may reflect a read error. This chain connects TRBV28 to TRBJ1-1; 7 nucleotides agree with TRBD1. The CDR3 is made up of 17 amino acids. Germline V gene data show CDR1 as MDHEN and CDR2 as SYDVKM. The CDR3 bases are TGTGCCAACAGTTCGACTGACAGGGTGCCCCAGACCACTGAAGCTTTCTTT. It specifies CANSSTDRVPQTTEAFF.

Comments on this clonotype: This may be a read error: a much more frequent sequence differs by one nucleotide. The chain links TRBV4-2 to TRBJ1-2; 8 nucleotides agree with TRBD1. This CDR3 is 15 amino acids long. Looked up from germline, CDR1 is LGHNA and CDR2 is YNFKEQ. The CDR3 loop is CANSQEETGGYGYTF. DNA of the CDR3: TGTGCCAACAGCCAAGAGGAAACAGGGGGCTATGGCTACACCTTC.

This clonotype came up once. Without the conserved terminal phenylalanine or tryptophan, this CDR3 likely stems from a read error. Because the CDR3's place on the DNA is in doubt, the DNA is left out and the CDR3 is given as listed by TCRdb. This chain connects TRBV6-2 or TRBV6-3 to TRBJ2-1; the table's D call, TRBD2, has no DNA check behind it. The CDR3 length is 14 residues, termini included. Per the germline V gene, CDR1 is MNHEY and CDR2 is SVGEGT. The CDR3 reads CASNPSRRAKVPFV.

The CDR3 here is CVRSLVPTGGRQPQYF. The DNA of the CDR3 is TGTGTCAGGAGTTTAGTTCCGACAGGGGGCAGGCAGCCCCAGTATTTT. V gene TRBV28 combines with J gene TRBJ1-5, with TRBD1 identical over 10 bases. The better agreement between TRBJ2-3 and the DNA end casts doubt on the J call. The CDR3 has 16 amino acids. Germline V CDR1 and CDR2: MDHEN, SYDVKM.

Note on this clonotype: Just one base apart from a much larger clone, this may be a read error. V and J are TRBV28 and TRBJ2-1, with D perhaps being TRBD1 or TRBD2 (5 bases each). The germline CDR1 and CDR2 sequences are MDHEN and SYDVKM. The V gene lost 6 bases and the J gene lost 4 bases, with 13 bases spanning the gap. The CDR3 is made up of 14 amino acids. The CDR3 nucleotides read TGTGCCAGCAGCGGGGCAGGACCTTACAATGAGCAGTTCTTC. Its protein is CASSGAGPYNEQFF. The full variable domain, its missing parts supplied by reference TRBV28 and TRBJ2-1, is DVKVTQSSRYLVKRTGEKVFLECVQDMDHENMFWYRQDPGLGLRLIYFSYDVKMKEKGDIPEGYSVSREKKERFSLILESASTNQTSMYLCASSGAGPYNEQFFGPGTRLTVL.

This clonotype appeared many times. The CDR3 spells CASSHSGHNEQFF. The CDR3 bases are TGCGCCAGCAGTCACTCAGGCCACAATGAGCAGTTCTTC. The chain recombines TRBV4-3 with TRBJ2-1; D is uncertain. Trimming removed 6 bases from V and 5 bases from J, with 11 bases in between. Germline V gives CDR1 LGHNA, CDR2 YSLEER. This CDR3 is built from 13 residues.

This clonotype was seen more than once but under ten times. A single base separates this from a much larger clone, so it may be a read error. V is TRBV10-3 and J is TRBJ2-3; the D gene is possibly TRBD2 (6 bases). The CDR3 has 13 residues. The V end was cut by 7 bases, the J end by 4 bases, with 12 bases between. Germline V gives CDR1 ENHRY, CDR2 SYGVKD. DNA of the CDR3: TGTGCCATCACGGGGGATCAGGCAGATACGCAGTATTTT. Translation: CAITGDQADTQYF.

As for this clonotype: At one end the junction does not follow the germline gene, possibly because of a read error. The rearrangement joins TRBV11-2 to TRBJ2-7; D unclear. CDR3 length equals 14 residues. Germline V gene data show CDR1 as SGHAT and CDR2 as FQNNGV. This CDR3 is CVSSLTLWNHEQYF. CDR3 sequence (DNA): TGTGTCAGCAGCTTAACACTTTGGAACCACGAGCAGTACTTC. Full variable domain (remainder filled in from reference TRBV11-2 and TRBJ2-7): EAGVAQSPRYKIIEKRQSVAFWCNPISGHATLYWYQQILGQGPKLLIQFQNNGVVDDSQLPKDRFSAERLKGVDSTLKIQPAKLEDSAVYLCVSSLTLWNHEQYFGPGTRLTVT.

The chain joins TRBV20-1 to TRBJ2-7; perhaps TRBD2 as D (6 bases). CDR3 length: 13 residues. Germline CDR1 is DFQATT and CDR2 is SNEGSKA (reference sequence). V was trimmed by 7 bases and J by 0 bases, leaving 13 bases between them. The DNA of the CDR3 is TGCAGTGTTACTAGCATCCACTCCTACGAGCAGTACTTC. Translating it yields CSVTSIHSYEQYF.